These 24 T cell receptor beta chains came from one sample sequenced in a study of blood T cell repertoires in COVID-19. Profiling relied on immunoSEQ multiplex PCR, and the TCRdb table lists in-frame clones only, not all of them. This table holds roughly 150,000 clones, around 84% found once. Sequencing used peripheral blood. These receptors were collected from a human donor in a cohort sampled during active COVID-19.

The chain is built from TRBV7-8 and TRBJ2-3, with 10 positions matching TRBD2. V lost 5 bases and J lost 2; bases outside the gene matches: 4. The CDR3 runs to 15 residues. CDR1 and CDR2 from the germline V gene are SGHVS and FQNEAQ. The CDR3 here is CASSRGTSDTDTQYF. The DNA of the CDR3 is TGTGCCAGCAGCCGAGGGACTAGCGACACAGATACGCAGTATTTT.

The chain is built from TRBV3-1 (or the pseudogene TRBV3-2) and TRBJ2-1; 8 bases are a match to TRBD2. V lost 4 bases and J lost 4; bases outside the gene matches: 6. In germline, CDR1 is LGHDT, CDR2 YNNKEL (reference sequence). The CDR3 has 15 residues. CDR3: CASSPGLAGYNEQFF. CDR3 DNA sequence: TGTGCCAGCAGCCCAGGACTAGCAGGGTACAATGAGCAGTTCTTC.

This sequence joins TRBV27 and TRBJ2-1, with a possible D match to TRBD1 (5 bases). The CDR3 loop spans 15 amino acids. V was cut by 6 bases and J by 3 bases, with 15 bases left in between. Germline V lookup: CDR1 MNHEY, CDR2 SMNVEV (reference sequence). The CDR3 region is CASSPGHFLYNEQFF. The CDR3 bases are TGTGCCAGCAGCCCTGGACATTTTCTCTACAATGAGCAGTTCTTC.

The V and J genes are TRBV10-3 and TRBJ2-7, with TRBD1 identical over 8 bases. J gave up 7 bases and V 4 bases, and 9 bases lay outside the gene matches. The CDR3 extends over 14 amino acids. The germline CDR1 and CDR2 sequences are ENHRY and SYGVKD. This chain's CDR3 is CAISAWDRTGEQYF. CDR3 nucleotides: TGTGCCATCAGTGCCTGGGACAGGACGGGAGAGCAGTACTTC.

This clone has a count of ten or more. The chain's CDR3 is CASTLGTLNTEAFF. The DNA for the CDR3 is TGTGCCAGTACTCTAGGGACACTGAACACTGAAGCTTTCTTT. The chain employs TRBV19 and TRBJ1-1; D perhaps matches TRBD1 (6 bases). The V end lost 7 bases, the J end lost 0 bases, and 12 bases lay between the germline ends. The CDR3 has 14 amino acids. Germline-derived CDR1 and CDR2 are LNHDA and SQIVND (reference sequence).

This chain links TRBV9 with TRBJ2-5, with 7 bases lining up with TRBD2. CDR1 is SGDLS, CDR2 YYNGEE, per germline. Trimming at V came to 0 bases and at J to 5 bases, leaving 7 bases not matched to a gene. This CDR3 comprises 15 residues. The DNA of the CDR3 is TGTGCCAGCAGCGTAGAAGGGAGGGCGGTGGAGACCCAGTACTTC. Translation: CASSVEGRAVETQYF.

The chain joins TRBV27 to TRBJ2-1, with D unclear. The CDR3 spans 14 residues. Germline lookup yields CDR1 MNHEY and CDR2 SMNVEV (reference sequence). V lost 0 bases and J lost 9, with 12 bases in between. The CDR3 sequence: CASSLSSRITEQFF. DNA for the CDR3: TGTGCCAGCAGTTTATCTAGCCGTATTACTGAGCAGTTCTTC.

This clone was seen a handful of times. The rearrangement uses TRBV6-2 or TRBV6-3 and TRBJ2-5; TRBD1 matches 8 bases. The germline gives CDR1 MNHEY, CDR2 SVGEGT. Unmatched junction bases numbered 6, after V lost 2 bases and J lost 7 bases. The CDR3 length is 14 residues. The CDR3 reads CASSYVGTGATQYF. The DNA for the CDR3 is TGTGCCAGCAGTTACGTAGGGACAGGAGCGACCCAGTACTTC.

The chain carries TRBV7-6 and TRBJ2-3; possibly TRBD2 for D (7 bases). The CDR3 extends over 15 amino acids. V dropped 1 base and J dropped 2 bases, with 10 bases sitting between them. The germline V gene encodes CDR1 SGHVS and CDR2 FNYEAQ. CDR3 bases: TGTGCCAGCAGCTTAGGCGGGGGACACACAGATACGCAGTATTTT. Its protein is CASSLGGGHTDTQYF. Full variable domain (missing parts from reference TRBV7-6 and TRBJ2-3): GAGVSQSPRYKVTKRGQDVALRCDPISGHVSLYWYRQALGQGPEFLTYFNYEAQQDKSGLPNDRFSAERPEGSISTLTIQRTEQRDSAMYRCASSLGGGHTDTQYFGPGTRLTVL.

CDR3 sequence: CASSQTSTLYVEQFF. In DNA, the CDR3 is TGTGCCAGCAGCCAGACTAGCACCCTTTACGTCGAGCAGTTCTTC. The gene calls are TRBV7-2 and TRBJ2-1; TRBD2 agrees at 7 bases. Unmatched junction bases numbered 14, after V lost 5 bases and J lost 10 bases. CDR1 and CDR2 (germline): SGHTA, FQGNSA. There are 15 residues in the CDR3.

The CDR3 here is CASSGVDRVAGANVLTF. In DNA, the CDR3 is TGTGCCAGCAGTGGAGTCGACAGGGTGGCTGGGGCCAACGTCCTGACTTTC. The chain is built from TRBV2 and TRBJ2-6; 7 positions match TRBD1. Germline loops: CDR1 SNHLY, CDR2 FYNNEI. The CDR3 is made up of 17 amino acids. V lost 4 bases to trimming and J lost 2 bases; unmatched junction nucleotides: 8.

The gene calls are TRBV6-6 and TRBJ2-7; 7 positions match TRBD1. The CDR3 is 14 amino acids. Germline CDR1 is MNHNY and CDR2 is SVGAGI (reference sequence). The ends lost 6 bases at V and 5 bases at J; junction bases unmatched: 10. CDR3 protein: CASSASRQGDEQYF. In DNA form, the CDR3 reads TGTGCCAGCAGCGCCAGTAGACAGGGCGACGAGCAGTACTTC.

The rearrangement uses TRBV5-1 and TRBJ2-1; 15 nucleotides agree with TRBD2. The CDR3 is 17 amino acids. Trimming cost V 4 bases and J 4 bases; bases outside gene matches: 6. Germline lookup yields CDR1 SGHRS and CDR2 YFSETQ. Written as DNA, the CDR3 is TGCGCCAGCAGCCAAAGAGGACTAGCGGGGGGGTACAATGAGCAGTTCTTC. Translation: CASSQRGLAGGYNEQFF.

This clone has just a few counts. The chain joins TRBV15 to TRBJ2-5, with 9 bases fitting TRBD2. V lost 0 bases and J lost 7; bases outside the gene matches: 9. CDR1 is LNHNV and CDR2 is YYDKDF in the germline V gene (reference sequence). CDR3 length equals 16 residues. CDR3 sequence reads: CATSRDHAGGRGTQYF. CDR3 DNA sequence: TGTGCCACCAGCAGAGATCATGCGGGGGGGCGGGGGACCCAGTACTTC.

The chain recombines TRBV6-1 with TRBJ2-7; the D is unclear. Germline loops: CDR1 MNHNS, CDR2 SASEGT. V shed 3 bases and J shed 0 bases, with 6 bases lying between them. The CDR3 is 13 amino acids. The CDR3 region is CASSEASSYEQYF. In DNA form, the CDR3 reads TGTGCCAGCAGTGAGGCCAGCTCCTACGAGCAGTACTTC.

This clone came up once. The V gene is TRBV5-1, the J gene TRBJ2-3; TRBD2 matches at 8 bases. Losses at the gene ends were 2 bases for V and 2 bases for J; bases not matched to a gene: 4. CDR1 is SGHRS, CDR2 YFSETQ, per germline. The CDR3 length is 15 residues. Here the CDR3 DNA reads TGCGCCAGCAGCTTCGGGAGGGGAAACACAGATACGCAGTATTTT. Its protein is CASSFGRGNTDTQYF. The full variable domain, with the rest looked up from reference TRBV5-1 and TRBJ2-3, is KAGVTQTPRYLIKTRGQQVTLSCSPISGHRSVSWYQQTPGQGLQFLFEYFSETQRNKGNFPGRFSGRQFSNSRSEMNVSTLELGDSALYLCASSFGRGNTDTQYFGPGTRLTVL.

This chain joins TRBV11-2 and TRBJ2-1; D is uncertain. Trimming pared 5 bases from V and 8 bases from J, leaving 16 bases between. The CDR3 is made up of 14 amino acids. Looked up from germline, CDR1 is SGHAT and CDR2 is FQNNGV. This CDR3 reads CASSLVFGPDEQFF. As DNA, the CDR3 is TGTGCCAGCAGCCTGGTGTTTGGGCCTGATGAGCAGTTCTTC.

This chain uses TRBV19 with TRBJ1-5, with D unresolved. Germline V gene data show CDR1 as LNHDA and CDR2 as SQIVND (reference sequence). CDR3 length equals 16 residues. Trimming pared 4 bases from V and 1 base from J, leaving 14 bases between. The CDR3: CASSKVGRRSNQPQHF. For the CDR3, the DNA is TGTGCCAGTAGTAAAGTGGGGAGGAGGAGCAATCAGCCCCAGCATTTT.

This clone came up once. The V call is TRBV7-2, the J call TRBJ2-3, with D possibly TRBD2 on 5 matching bases. V was clipped by 3 bases and J by 0 bases, with 7 bases between them. Germline V gene lookup returns CDR1 SGHTA and CDR2 FQGNSA. The CDR3 runs 14 residues. CDR3 region: CASSLDSSTDTQYF. CDR3 sequence (DNA): TGTGCCAGCAGCTTGGACTCCAGCACAGATACGCAGTATTTT. The whole variable domain, remainder taken from reference TRBV7-2 and TRBJ2-3, is GAGVSQSPSNKVTEKGKDVELRCDPISGHTALYWYRQSLGQGLEFLIYFQGNSAPDKSGLPSDRFSAERTGGSVSTLTIQRTQQEDSAVYLCASSLDSSTDTQYFGPGTRLTVL.

The V and J genes are TRBV2 and TRBJ2-2; a possible D gene is TRBD1 (5 bases). This CDR3 is built from 14 residues. Trimming took 6 bases from V and 5 from J, leaving 13 bases between them. Germline CDR1 reads SNHLY; CDR2 reads FYNNEI. The CDR3 DNA reads TGTGCCAGCAGCCAGGGAATAGGGACCGGGGAGCTGTTTTTT. This sequence encodes CASSQGIGTGELFF.

The J gene is TRBJ2-3, the V gene TRBV27, with 10 bases matching TRBD1. V shed 7 bases and J 4 bases; nucleotides not matched to a gene: 14. Per the germline V gene, CDR1 is MNHEY and CDR2 is SMNVEV (reference sequence). This CDR3 has 17 amino acids. CDR3 sequence: CASTLLGTGEGSDTQYF. DNA of the CDR3: TGTGCCAGCACCCTCCTAGGGACAGGGGAGGGATCAGATACGCAGTATTTT.

Concerning this clone: Distinct nucleotide sequences in the sample also encode this CDR3. The rearrangement links TRBV18 to TRBJ2-7, with a weak D call TRBD1 (6 bases). V lost 6 bases and J 1 base, leaving 13 bases between the germline ends. CDR1 and CDR2 from the germline V gene are KGHSH and LQKENI. The CDR3 contains 14 residues. This CDR3 reads CASSPRGTSYEQYF. CDR3 in DNA: TGTGCCAGCTCGCCCAGGGGCACTTCCTACGAGCAGTACTTC.

The rearrangement links TRBV28 to TRBJ1-6; TRBD1 aligns across 7 bases. Germline CDR1 is MDHEN and CDR2 is SYDVKM. The CDR3 length is 17 residues. V was pared by 5 bases and J by 1 base, with 8 bases of the junction left unmatched. The CDR3 spells CASSGGQASSYNSPLHF. The CDR3 nucleotides are TGTGCCAGCAGTGGAGGACAGGCCTCTTCCTATAATTCACCCCTCCACTTT.

The chain carries TRBV19 and TRBJ2-2, with 8 positions matching TRBD1. The germline gives CDR1 LNHDA, CDR2 SQIVND (reference sequence). V lost 5 bases, J lost 4 bases, and 0 bases stayed unmatched. CDR3 length equals 13 residues. The CDR3 loop reads CASSGQGTGELFF. The CDR3 DNA follows: TGTGCCAGTAGTGGACAGGGCACCGGGGAGCTGTTTTTT.